This record looks at one T cell receptor beta chain sequence and its context. What this receptor recognizes is not known. Base quality data are lacking; no much larger clone is found one base away. The data belong to a study of metastatic and nonmetastatic thyroid tumors (dated by TCRdb to 2019 to 2021). Context from the whole study: Repertoires from peripheral blood and from tumor or nodule tissue samples of malignant and benign thyroid patients were compared.

Paper-wide results and their limitations: TCR beta diversity was reported as significantly higher in malignant tumors than in benign nodules, in both blood and tumor samples.

Library preparation was by PCR. TCRdb names Illumina HiSeq 4000 as the instrument used. The TCR beta-chain CDR3 region of each patient was profiled by high-throughput sequencing. In the original analysis: A classifier to discriminate distant-metastatic papillary thyroid cancer patients was built from CDR3 differences across clinicopathological groups. To measure repertoire diversity the researchers used the Shannon index, while the Morisita-Horn index served to gauge how similar the tumor and blood repertoires were. Clones were called with MiXCR by TCRdb after fastp trimmed the public reads at Q25, and only in-frame beta chains were retained. These V and J calls rely on TCRdb rather than the paper's analysis. Within this sample are over 30,000 clones, with 33% of them counted one time only. Together, the top ten hold about 16% of the sample. None of the patients had been given any treatment before thyroid surgery. The study retrospectively analysed patient clinical samples collected from about 2012 to 2018 using T-cell receptor beta sequencing.

Trimming leaves V shorter by 0 bases and J shorter by 6 bases, with the junction holding 4 bases beyond the gene matches. The CDR3 sequence holds 15 residues, the cysteine and phenylalanine included. The only DNA kept is the CDR3, 45 bases in frame from the first base. According to the germline V gene (reference sequence), CDR1 reads MNHNY and CDR2 reads SVGAGI. The chain joins TRBV6-6 to TRBJ2-2; TRBD1 aligns with 7 central bases. Sequencing input: tumor tissue. The TCR comes from a female donor with papillary thyroid cancer or a benign thyroid nodule (not recorded which). Some clones in this sample may be carry-over from other donors' samples. The nucleotide sequence reads TGTGCCAGCAGTTACTCGAGAAGGGGGCCCGGGGAGCTGTTTTTT. Translated, this is CASSYSRRGPGELFF.